These 13 T cell receptor beta chains were all obtained from the same sample, sequenced in a study of blood T cells in healthy people across ages. The authors ran a second PCR of roughly 7 to 11 cycles using a sample-barcoded 5' primer and a J-beta primer mix. TCRdb re-analysed the 5' RACE reads in MiXCR, keeping a single row per CDR3 protein. This sample has 500,000 to 700,000 distinct CDR3 sequences, with approximately 30% found just once. Sequenced material: blood. These receptors all come from a woman of 80 years or more in good health.

This clonotype was seen many times. The CDR3 nucleotides read TGTGCCACCAGCAGAGGAGATGGACAGGGGGATAGTACTGAAGCTTTCTTT. It translates to CATSRGDGQGDSTEAFF. The chain has TRBV15 and TRBJ1-1; TRBD1 agrees at 10 bases. Trimming cost V 1 base and J 5 bases; bases outside gene matches: 10. CDR3 size: 17 residues. Germline lookup yields CDR1 LNHNV and CDR2 YYDKDF (reference sequence).

The chain recombines TRBV20-1 with TRBJ1-1; D not resolved. Trimming shortened V by 4 bases and J by 0 bases, and 15 bases separated the two germline ends. This CDR3 spans 15 amino acids. CDR1 is DFQATT, CDR2 SNEGSKA, per germline (reference sequence). The CDR3 DNA reads as TGCAGTGCTACTTCACCGCAGTGGGTGAACACTGAAGCTTTCTTT. The encoded protein is CSATSPQWVNTEAFF.

The sample holds one count of this clonotype. The rearrangement links TRBV9 to TRBJ1-1; D gene ambiguous. The CDR3 has 13 amino acids. Between the trimmed V and J ends, which lost 1 base and 1 base, there was a span of 5 bases. CDR1 is SGDLS, CDR2 YYNGEE, per germline. CDR3 sequence: CASSVHANTEAFF. As DNA, the CDR3 is TGTGCCAGCAGCGTACACGCGAACACTGAAGCTTTCTTT.

The chain couples TRBV30 to TRBJ1-4; D not resolved. Per germline, CDR1 GTSNPN and CDR2 SVGIG (reference sequence). V was pared by 3 bases and J by 8 bases, with 4 bases between. The CDR3 extends over 10 amino acids. CDR3 coding DNA: TGTGCCTGGAGGGAGGAAAAACTGTTTTTT. This gives the protein CAWREEKLFF.

This clonotype was counted a few times. V and J are TRBV29-1 and TRBJ1-2; D call uncertain. Trimming took off 0 bases at V and 3 bases at J, with 8 bases between the two ends. Germline CDR1 SQVTM, CDR2 ANQGSEA. CDR3 size: 13 residues. This CDR3 reads CSVEDGRYYGYTF. CDR3 nucleotides: TGCAGCGTTGAAGACGGCCGCTACTATGGCTACACCTTC.

This clonotype was seen a handful of times. The J gene is TRBJ1-2, the V gene TRBV5-1, with a possible D match to TRBD1 (5 bases). V lost 4 bases and J 0 bases, leaving 13 bases between the germline ends. Germline CDR1 reads SGHRS; CDR2 reads YFSETQ. The length of the CDR3 is 15 residues. In nucleotides, the CDR3 is TGCGCCAGCAGCCGGGAGGGGACTTCTAACTATGGCTACACCTTC. The encoded protein is CASSREGTSNYGYTF. Based on the CDR3 plus reference TRBV5-1 and TRBJ1-2, the full variable domain is KAGVTQTPRYLIKTRGQQVTLSCSPISGHRSVSWYQQTPGQGLQFLFEYFSETQRNKGNFPGRFSGRQFSNSRSEMNVSTLELGDSALYLCASSREGTSNYGYTFGSGTRLTVV.

This sequence joins TRBV3-1 and TRBJ1-1, with D possibly TRBD1 on 5 matching bases. CDR1 LGHDT and CDR2 YNNKEL come from the germline V gene (reference sequence). The CDR3 extends over 14 amino acids. The V end lost 1 base, the J end lost 3 bases, and 9 bases lay between the germline ends. The CDR3 loop reads CASSQAGLDTEAFF. For the CDR3, the DNA is TGTGCCAGCAGCCAAGCAGGGCTAGACACTGAAGCTTTCTTT.

This clonotype was observed at least ten times. The chain's CDR3 is CASSVEWGADTQYF. The DNA of the CDR3 is TGTGCCAGCAGCGTAGAGTGGGGGGCAGATACGCAGTATTTT. The chain combines TRBV9 with TRBJ2-3, with TRBD2 as a possible D gene (6 bases). The V end was cut by 0 bases, the J end by 4 bases, with 9 bases between. Germline loops: CDR1 SGDLS, CDR2 YYNGEE. The CDR3 loop spans 14 amino acids.

This clonotype has ten or more counts. The rearrangement uses TRBV20-1 and TRBJ2-5; 8 nucleotides agree with TRBD2. The CDR3 contains 14 residues. Germline V gene lookup returns CDR1 DFQATT and CDR2 SNEGSKA (reference sequence). V trimming: 0 bases; J trimming: 5 bases; junction bases outside the gene matches: 5. CDR3 region: CSARDRGGRETQYF. CDR3 bases: TGCAGTGCTAGAGATCGCGGGGGGAGGGAGACCCAGTACTTC.

This clonotype showed up just a few times. The genes are TRBV15 and TRBJ1-1, with TRBD1 identical over 9 bases. Germline CDR1 and CDR2: LNHNV and YYDKDF (reference sequence). J lost 4 bases, V lost 3 bases, and 9 bases had no gene match. The CDR3 is 16 amino acids. The CDR3 nucleotides read TGTGCCACCAGCAGGGGTGGGACAGGGATTGGCACTGAAGCTTTCTTT. It encodes CATSRGGTGIGTEAFF.

Concerning this clonotype itself: A single base separates this from a much larger clone, so it may be a read error. The CDR3, as DNA: TGCGCCAGCAGCTGGGGACAGGGGGCGACCGAGCAGTACTTC. Amino acids: CASSWGQGATEQYF. The gene calls are TRBV5-1 and TRBJ2-4, with 12 nucleotides matching TRBD1. The end of the DNA is better explained by TRBJ2-7, so the J call may be wrong. This CDR3 is built from 14 residues. Per germline, CDR1 SGHRS and CDR2 YFSETQ.

This clonotype turned up a few times. This rearrangement joins TRBV2 to TRBJ2-1; D uncertain. The J call may be in error: the DNA end matches TRBJ2-7 better. CDR1 is SNHLY and CDR2 is FYNNEI in the germline V gene. The CDR3 contains 15 residues. The CDR3 reads CASSDLGHTYNEQYF. CDR3 coding DNA: TGTGCCAGCAGTGATTTAGGCCACACCTACAATGAGCAGTACTTC.

The chain employs TRBV7-2 and TRBJ2-3; 7 bases match TRBD2. Trimming removed 0 bases from V and 3 bases from J; junction bases left unmatched: 6. The CDR3 is 16 amino acids. Per the germline V gene, CDR1 is SGHTA and CDR2 is FQGNSA. The CDR3 region is CASSLAPGGGTDTQYF. As DNA, the CDR3 is TGTGCCAGCAGCTTAGCACCGGGAGGAGGAACAGATACGCAGTATTTT.